Listed below are T cell receptor beta chains from one sample, sequenced in a study of blood T cell repertoires in COVID-19. Only in-frame clones appear in the TCRdb table, and some are missing; sequencing was by immunoSEQ multiplex PCR. The data contain roughly 250,000 clones, just under 85% of them singletons. Sample: peripheral blood. All receptors derive from a woman of 80 years or more with acute or convalescent COVID-19. Each CDR3 is given with its conserved first and last residue. Clone size is given for some rows only: seen once, a few or many times, or a class if the clone is expanded.

V	size	length	CDR3
TRBV15	NA	18	CATSRLPGTSNALYGYTF
TRBV5-5	NA	15	CASSVDRATNQPQHF
TRBV19	NA	13	CASSIYSSETQYF
TRBV3-1/TRBV3-2	few	19	CASSQTLDTDGTGDQGYTF
TRBV2	few	16	CASSAQTSGGTDTQYF
TRBV6-5	NA	15	CASMRGGPGANVLTF
TRBV6-6	NA	14	CASRRGQGYQPQHF
TRBV20-1	once	11	CSAGAGNGYTF
TRBV19	NA	14	CASSIYGGYNEQFF
TRBV9	NA	14	CASSVATGSYGYTF
TRBV19	NA	13	CASSPSGANEQFF
TRBV28	NA	16	CASSFLGQRGTYEQYF
TRBV2	NA	13	CASALVSNYGYTF
TRBV28	few	14	CASRRRGPTGELFF
TRBV19	NA	12	CASSSGGQPQHF
TRBV2	NA	16	CASSSEDRSSNQPQHF
TRBV5-6	NA	18	CASSSTPGGWGNQETQYF
TRBV7-8	NA	14	CASSFRGREYGYTF
TRBV30	once	11	CAWSRGTEAFF
TRBV12-5	NA	12	CASGRASYEQYF
TRBV3-1/TRBV3-2	NA	15	CASSQGTSGSYEQYF
TRBV3-1/TRBV3-2	NA	15	CASSWGELSSGELFF
TRBV11-2	NA	10	CASGSHEQYF
TRBV28	NA	15	CASTHSFGGYNEQFF
TRBV28	few	15	CASSLITNRGTEAFF
TRBV5-4	NA	14	CASSPALGPSEAFF
TRBV27	NA	14	CASSLGKSPYEQYF
TRBV5-1	few	14	CAAREGGNTGELFF
TRBV19	NA	15	CASSITTGRDQPQHF
TRBV11-2	NA	15	CASSSLAGGPNEQFF
TRBV5-1	few	15	CASSLGLDSGATIYF
TRBV6-2/TRBV6-3	NA	19	CASSNWTGGSSYRTDTQYF
TRBV6-5	NA	14	CASSLDRGGTAQHF
TRBV5-1	NA	15	CASSGGQGQTDTQYF
TRBV30	NA	12	CAWSDSRYGYTF
TRBV6-1	NA	14	CASSEAGDRSPLHF
TRBV5-1	once	15	CASSLGQSVHYGYTF
TRBV19	NA	13	CASRRHLNTEAFF
TRBV12-3/TRBV12-4	NA	13	CASSLGRNTEAFF
TRBV6-1	few	18	CASSEGYRANSGANVLTF
TRBV2	NA	13	CASSGTWNTEAFF
TRBV30	NA	18	CAWKGTTSRQGRGDTQYF
TRBV2	NA	14	CASSESIRGNTIYF
TRBV7-2	once	15	CASSLAHRGNSPLHF
TRBV7-9	NA	14	CASTLGPRGYEQYF
TRBV6-5	few	13	CASTPQGYNEQFF
TRBV28	NA	15	CASNFGGRNTGELFF
TRBV7-9	NA	16	CASSPTLGSPYNEQFF
TRBV7-2	NA	14	CASSLRQGPYGYTF
TRBV10-3	NA	15	CAISLGQASNSPLHF
TRBV28	NA	16	CASSSTPPPFYNEQFF
TRBV28	few	14	CASRPQGGSYGYTF
TRBV19	NA	15	CATEQGARSGNTIYF